This T cell receptor (beta chain) was identified in a study of T-cell reconstitution after alpha-beta-depleted transplantation in children (dated by TCRdb to the mid-2010s). Background on the whole study: Using TCR repertoire profiling, the study quantitatively followed how T-cell immune reconstitution unfolded in children after TCRalphabeta/CD19-depleted allogeneic hematopoietic cell transplantation.

Comment on this clonotype: It lacks a known antigen. Base qualities are missing; no much larger clone stands one base away.

The library relied on PCR. These reads were obtained on an Illumina HiSeq 2500. TCR libraries were prepared with molecular barcoding, using unique molecular identifiers to normalize TCRbeta repertoire quantification. The public reads were quality trimmed at Q25 with fastp and then assembled into clones with MiXCR by TCRdb, keeping productive beta chains. When rows share a CDR3 protein, they turn into one entry using the most common DNA and genes. The sample contains 490,000 or so distinct CDR3 sequences, under 15% of them found a single time. The leading ten clones occupy about 5% of the sample. CDR1 and CDR2, looked up from the germline V gene, are MDHEN and SYDVKM. The V and J ends are trimmed by 6 bases and 4 bases, leaving 10 bases between them. The CDR3 measures 12 amino acids from cysteine to phenylalanine. Only the CDR3 portion is preserved as DNA: 36 bases, with reading frame beginning at the first base.

The V and J genes are TRBV28 and TRBJ2-7, with the D gene not clear enough to name. The receptor comes from a human donor who donated a stem cell graft to a child with combined immunodeficiency. Sequenced here: PBMCs from the stem cell graft donor, sampled from the stem cell graft. CDR3 sequence: CASRNMGYEQYF. The sequenced DNA is TGTGCCAGCAGAAATATGGGGTACGAGCAGTACTTC. When the CDR3 is completed using the reference TRBV28 and TRBJ2-7 genes on either side, the full variable domain is DVKVTQSSRYLVKRTGEKVFLECVQDMDHENMFWYRQDPGLGLRLIYFSYDVKMKEKGDIPEGYSVSREKKERFSLILESASTNQTSMYLCASRNMGYEQYFGPGTRLTVT.